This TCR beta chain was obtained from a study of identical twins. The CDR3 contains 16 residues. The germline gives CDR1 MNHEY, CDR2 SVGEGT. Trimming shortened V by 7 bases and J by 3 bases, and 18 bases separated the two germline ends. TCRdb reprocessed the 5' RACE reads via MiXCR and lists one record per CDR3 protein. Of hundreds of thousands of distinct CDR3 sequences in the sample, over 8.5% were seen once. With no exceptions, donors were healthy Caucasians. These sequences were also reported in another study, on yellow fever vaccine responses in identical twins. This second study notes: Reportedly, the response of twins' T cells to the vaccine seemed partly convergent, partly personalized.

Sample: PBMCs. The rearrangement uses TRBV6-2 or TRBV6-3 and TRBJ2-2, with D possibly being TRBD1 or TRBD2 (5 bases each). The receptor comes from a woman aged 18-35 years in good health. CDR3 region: CASKIRDARDTGELFF. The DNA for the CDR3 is TGTGCCAGCAAGATCCGGGACGCCCGGGACACCGGGGAGCTGTTTTTT.